The rows below give T cell receptor beta chains drawn from one sample of a study of vaccination and CD4 T cells after COVID-19. No antigen has been identified for these receptors. TCRdb re-derived calls from the PCR reads in MiXCR, one entry per CDR3 protein. The sample contains some 15,000 distinct CDR3 sequences, 21% of which appear only once. The material sequenced was cultured CD4+ T cells from blood. All receptors come from a human donor with COVID-19. Each CDR3 is given with its conserved first and last residue. D genes are given only for firm matches. Only some rows state a clone size, as once, few, many or a class for expanded clones.

size,J,D,V,DNA,CDR3
few,TRBJ1-1,.,TRBV30,TGTGCCTGGAGTATAAATAGGGTTACTGAAGCTTTCTTT,CAWSINRVTEAFF
few,TRBJ1-3,.,TRBV7-2,TGTGCCAGCAGCACAAACAGGGGAAACACCATATATTTT,CASSTNRGNTIYF
.,TRBJ2-3,.,TRBV5-1,TGCGCCAGCAGCCCGCCTGTGGCAGATACGCAGTATTTT,CASSPPVADTQYF
.,TRBJ2-7,.,TRBV20-1,TGCAGTGCTAGTAACCCCGGCGGGGCCTCCTACGAGCAGTACTTC,CSASNPGGASYEQYF
.,TRBJ2-7,.,TRBV27,TGTGCCAGCAGTTCCCCAGGCCTGGGCCACGAGCAGTACTTC,CASSSPGLGHEQYF
.,TRBJ2-3,TRBD2,TRBV9,TGTGCCAGCAGCCCACCAACCGGTTGGGGGGACTACCGAGCTACGCAGTATTTT,CASSPPTGWGDYRATQYF
.,TRBJ1-2,.,TRBV4-3,TGCGCCAGCAGCCAAGATTCGCAGGGCATCTATGGCTACACCTTC,CASSQDSQGIYGYTF
few,TRBJ2-6,.,TRBV27,TGTGCCAGCAGCTTCCTCGGTCGGGGCCCCTCGCCCGGGGCCAACGTCCTGACTTTC,CASSFLGRGPSPGANVLTF
few,TRBJ1-6,.,TRBV7-9,TGTGCCAGCAGCTTAGCCCGGTTCCAGGGGTTAGATTCACCCCTCCACTTT,CASSLARFQGLDSPLHF
.,TRBJ2-3,TRBD2,TRBV27,TGTGCCAGCAGTTTAGCGGGGACTAGCCCCGATACGCAGTATTTT,CASSLAGTSPDTQYF
few,TRBJ2-3,TRBD2,TRBV27,TGTGCCAGCAGTCTTACTAGCGGACGCACAGATACGCAGTATTTT,CASSLTSGRTDTQYF
.,TRBJ1-3,TRBD1,TRBV2,TGTGCCAGCAGGGGGACAGGGGCTGGAAACACCATATATTTT,CASRGTGAGNTIYF
.,TRBJ2-5,.,TRBV6-1,TGTGCCAGCAGCAGGGGACTGGTCCAAGAGACCCAGTACTTC,CASSRGLVQETQYF
few,TRBJ1-4,.,TRBV21-1,TGTGCCAGCAGCACTCGGGACAGGGTGGTGGGAACTAATGAAAAACTGTTTTTT,CASSTRDRVVGTNEKLFF
few,TRBJ2-5,.,TRBV6-1,TGTGCCAGCAGTGACACCCAAGAGACCCAGTACTTC,CASSDTQETQYF
few,TRBJ2-1,.,TRBV7-8,TGTGCCAGCAGCTTTATACGAGGCCAGAGCTCCTACAATGAGCAGTTCTTC,CASSFIRGQSSYNEQFF
.,TRBJ1-2,TRBD1,TRBV6-1,TGTGCCAGCACGACAGGGAAAACAGCATATGGCTACACCTTC,CASTTGKTAYGYTF
.,TRBJ2-3,.,TRBV19,TGTGCCTCCGCGACGTCTTCGGCGGATACGCAGTATTTT,CASATSSADTQYF
few,TRBJ1-3,.,TRBV4-1,TGCGCCAGCAGCCAAGATCAGGGAAATCGAAACACCATATATTTT,CASSQDQGNRNTIYF
.,TRBJ1-2,.,TRBV23-1,TGCGCCAGCAGTCATGCGGGAGACTATGGCTACACCTTC,CASSHAGDYGYTF
few,TRBJ2-2,.,TRBV7-9,TGTGCCAGCAGCTTCGGAGGAGGCGGGAACACCGGGGAGCTGTTTTTT,CASSFGGGGNTGELFF
few,TRBJ2-5,.,TRBV5-1,TGCGCCAGCAGCGTTCAACCCGGAGGCGACCAAGAGACCCAGTACTTC,CASSVQPGGDQETQYF
.,TRBJ2-1,TRBD2,TRBV24-1,TGTGCCACCAGTGCCCCTACGGCGGGGGGGGGTGAGCAGTTCTTC,CATSAPTAGGGEQFF
few,TRBJ2-7,TRBD2,TRBV15,TGTGCCACCAGCAGTTGGGGCACGGGGGGAACCGACTTC,CATSSWGTGGTDF
few,TRBJ1-5,.,TRBV27,TGTGCCAGCAGTTTGAGGGTGGGGGGGGCACTCGGATTGAATCAGCCCCAGCATTTT,CASSLRVGGALGLNQPQHF
.,TRBJ2-7,.,TRBV5-6,TGTGCCAGCAGCGAGAAGGGGATATACGAGCAGTACTTC,CASSEKGIYEQYF
.,TRBJ2-3,.,TRBV28,TGTGCCAGCACCCTTTCAGGGGCAGATACGCAGTATTTT,CASTLSGADTQYF
medium-sized,TRBJ1-1,.,TRBV7-8,TGTGCCAGCAGCCCAGCAGGGTGGGGAGAAGCTTTCTTT,CASSPAGWGEAFF
few,TRBJ2-7,.,TRBV7-2,TGTGCCAGCAGCCCCTTGGCTAACGAGCAGTACTTC,CASSPLANEQYF
few,TRBJ2-3,.,TRBV28,TGTGCCAGCAATCACATAAGGGAGGAGTTGGGGGATACGCAGTATTTT,CASNHIREELGDTQYF
.,TRBJ1-1,TRBD1,TRBV30,TGTGCCTGGAGTGCAGGGGGACAGGGGATAGAAGCTTTCTTT,CAWSAGGQGIEAFF
few,TRBJ2-7,.,TRBV7-8,TGTGCCAGCAGCCGCAGGGGCTACGAGCAGTACTTC,CASSRRGYEQYF
few,TRBJ2-2,TRBD1,TRBV27,TGTGCCAGCAGTTTGCCGGGACAGTCGAACACCGGGGAGCTGTTTTTT,CASSLPGQSNTGELFF
.,TRBJ2-3,.,TRBV4-1,TGCGCCAGCAGCCAAATAGACGATCGCACAGATACGCAGTATTTT,CASSQIDDRTDTQYF
.,TRBJ1-1,.,TRBV2,TGTGCCAGATCAGGGAACACTGAAGCTTTCTTT,CARSGNTEAFF
few,TRBJ1-1,TRBD1,TRBV5-1,TGCGCCAGCAGCAGTGACAGGGGCATGGGCGCTGAAGCTTTCTTT,CASSSDRGMGAEAFF
.,TRBJ1-5,TRBD1,TRBV28,TGTGCCAGCAGCCTCATGACAGGGAGAATTCAGCCCCAGCATTTT,CASSLMTGRIQPQHF
.,TRBJ1-6,.,TRBV20-1,TGCAGTGCTAGAGGGGGCGATAGAGGATTCAATTCACCCCTCCACTTT,CSARGGDRGFNSPLHF
.,TRBJ1-5,TRBD1,TRBV4-3,TGCGCCAGCAGCCAATCAGGGGGAAGAGGTCAGCCCCAGCATTTT,CASSQSGGRGQPQHF
few,TRBJ1-3,.,TRBV11-3,TGTGCCAGCAGCTTATCGAACGGGGGGACCTCTGGAAACACCATATATTTT,CASSLSNGGTSGNTIYF
few,TRBJ2-1,.,TRBV15,TGTGCCACCAGCAGAGTTGGGCGGGCCCCCTATTACAATGAGCAGTTCTTC,CATSRVGRAPYYNEQFF
.,TRBJ1-2,TRBD1,TRBV6-2/TRBV6-3,TGTGCCAGCACCCGAACCGGACAGGTTCGATTGAGCTACACCTTC,CASTRTGQVRLSYTF
.,TRBJ2-5,.,TRBV4-3,TGCGCCAGCAGCCAAGAAACAGGCCGAGAGACCCAGTACTTC,CASSQETGRETQYF
.,TRBJ2-4,.,TRBV19,TGTGCCAGTAGTATACCTAACTTAGCCAAAAACATTCAGTACTTC,CASSIPNLAKNIQYF
.,TRBJ2-1,TRBD2,TRBV6-1,TGTGCCAGCACCACACTAGCGGGGCGTTACAATGAGCAGTTCTTC,CASTTLAGRYNEQFF
few,TRBJ1-6,.,TRBV15,TGTGCCACCAGCACCAGGGGCGGGGGTATCGACTCAAGGAATTCACCCCTCCACTTT,CATSTRGGGIDSRNSPLHF
.,TRBJ2-5,.,TRBV10-2,TGCGCCAGCAGTGAGTCGGCAGGGCAAAGAGAGACCCAGTACTTC,CASSESAGQRETQYF
.,TRBJ2-5,.,TRBV7-2,TGTGCCAGCAGCTTAGCGCTGGAGACCCAGTACTTC,CASSLALETQYF
.,TRBJ1-6,.,TRBV4-1,TGCGCCAGCAGCCAACCCCAGGGGTCGGGGCGAGGGGCTTATAATTCACCCCTCCACTTT,CASSQPQGSGRGAYNSPLHF
few,TRBJ2-3,.,TRBV7-9,TGTGCCCTGGTCCGGGGTAGCACAGATACGCAGTATTTT,CALVRGSTDTQYF
.,TRBJ1-3,.,TRBV19,TGTGCCAGTAGTATTAACAGGGACTCTGGAAACACCATATATTTT,CASSINRDSGNTIYF
.,TRBJ2-1,.,TRBV24-1,TGTGCCACCCGAGGTCCGGGGGCCACCGATCATGAGCAGTTCTTC,CATRGPGATDHEQFF
.,TRBJ1-3,.,TRBV7-2,TGTGCCAGCAGCTTAGGTTCCAGTGGAAACACCATATATTTT,CASSLGSSGNTIYF
few,TRBJ1-1,TRBD1,TRBV11-3,TGTGCCAGCAGGTTCGGGACAGGGGAAACCTGGGACACTGAAGCTTTCTTT,CASRFGTGETWDTEAFF
medium-sized,TRBJ1-6,.,TRBV7-2,TGTGCCAGCAGCTTAGACAGGAATTCACCCCTCCACTTT,CASSLDRNSPLHF